This is a list of T cell receptor beta chains from one sample in a study of blood T cell repertoires in COVID-19. Clones were read by immunoSEQ multiplex PCR, and TCRdb kept only the in-frame ones, dropping some. The sample yields 200,000 to 250,000 clones, around 86% seen once. Sequencing was carried out using peripheral blood. The receptor set was obtained from a woman between 45 and 65 years old with COVID-19, enrolled during active disease. The CDR3 runs from the conserved cysteine through the conserved F or W. Each record gives: CDR3 protein, CDR3 DNA, V gene, J gene, clone size, D gene. D genes are given only for firm matches. Only some rows state a clone size, as once, few, many or a class for expanded clones.

CDR3aa: CASSLGAAHSNQPQHF
CDR3nt: TGCGCCAGCAGCTTGGGGGCAGCACATAGCAATCAGCCCCAGCATTTT
v_gene: TRBV5-1
j_gene: TRBJ1-5
abundance: .
d_gene: .

CDR3aa: CASSPSSLYPYGYTF
CDR3nt: TGTGCCAGCAGCCCCTCTAGTTTATATCCCTATGGCTACACCTTC
v_gene: TRBV3-1/TRBV3-2
j_gene: TRBJ1-2
abundance: .
d_gene: .

CDR3aa: CASSLEPGGGSWSTDTQYF
CDR3nt: TGCGCCAGCAGCTTGGAACCCGGGGGTGGTTCTTGGAGCACAGATACGCAGTATTTT
v_gene: TRBV5-1
j_gene: TRBJ2-3
abundance: once
d_gene: .

CDR3aa: CSGTLGDTQYF
CDR3nt: TGCAGCGGGACTCTCGGGGATACGCAGTATTTT
v_gene: TRBV29-1
j_gene: TRBJ2-3
abundance: .
d_gene: .

CDR3aa: CASSQGLSSSPLHF
CDR3nt: TGTGCCAGCAGCCAGGGCCTATCATCGTCTCCCCTCCACTTT
v_gene: TRBV3-1/TRBV3-2
j_gene: TRBJ1-6
abundance: few
d_gene: .

CDR3aa: CASFYSQNTGELFF
CDR3nt: TGTGCCAGCTTTTACTCCCAGAACACCGGGGAGCTGTTTTTT
v_gene: TRBV6-5
j_gene: TRBJ2-2
abundance: .
d_gene: .

CDR3aa: CASSIAGTGISGNTIYF
CDR3nt: TGTGCCAGTAGTATCGCCGGGACAGGGATCTCTGGAAACACCATATATTTT
v_gene: TRBV19
j_gene: TRBJ1-3
abundance: .
d_gene: TRBD1

CDR3aa: CASSTLTGTNYGYTF
CDR3nt: TGTGCCAGTAGTACCTTGACAGGGACGAACTATGGCTACACCTTC
v_gene: TRBV19
j_gene: TRBJ1-2
abundance: .
d_gene: TRBD1

CDR3aa: CASSSDRNGAKNIQYF
CDR3nt: TGCGCCAGCAGCTCAGACAGAAATGGGGCCAAAAACATTCAGTACTTC
v_gene: TRBV5-1
j_gene: TRBJ2-4
abundance: few
d_gene: .

CDR3aa: CASRAEHGTGNYGYTF
CDR3nt: TGTGCCAGCAGGGCTGAACACGGGACAGGGAACTATGGCTACACCTTC
v_gene: TRBV28
j_gene: TRBJ1-2
abundance: .
d_gene: TRBD1

CDR3aa: CASSSYDRAGKNIQYF
CDR3nt: TGTGCCAGCAGTTCCTACGACAGGGCTGGCAAAAACATTCAGTACTTC
v_gene: TRBV27
j_gene: TRBJ2-4
abundance: .
d_gene: TRBD1

CDR3aa: CAGSAVGTGVRNEQFF
CDR3nt: TGTGCCGGATCCGCTGTAGGGACAGGGGTGCGGAATGAGCAGTTCTTC
v_gene: TRBV7-2
j_gene: TRBJ2-1
abundance: .
d_gene: TRBD1

CDR3aa: CASSVGQSNYGYTF
CDR3nt: TGTGCCAGCAGCGTAGGACAGTCTAACTATGGCTACACCTTC
v_gene: TRBV9
j_gene: TRBJ1-2
abundance: .
d_gene: .

CDR3aa: CASSPDVPTSPPNIQYF
CDR3nt: TGTGCCAGCAGCCCAGACGTCCCGACTAGTCCCCCAAACATTCAGTACTTC
v_gene: TRBV11-2
j_gene: TRBJ2-4
abundance: .
d_gene: .

CDR3aa: CASSLWEYGYTF
CDR3nt: TGTGCCAGCAGCTTATGGGAGTATGGCTACACCTTC
v_gene: TRBV7-2
j_gene: TRBJ1-2
abundance: few
d_gene: .

CDR3aa: CASSPQTGPSTDTQYF
CDR3nt: TGTGCCAGCAGCCCCCAAACAGGTCCCAGCACAGATACGCAGTATTTT
v_gene: TRBV3-1/TRBV3-2
j_gene: TRBJ2-3
abundance: .
d_gene: .

CDR3aa: CASSPGDSVTNSPLHF
CDR3nt: TGTGCCAGCAGCCCTGGGGACAGCGTTACTAATTCACCCCTCCACTTT
v_gene: TRBV21-1
j_gene: TRBJ1-6
abundance: .
d_gene: .

CDR3aa: CASSIRDTSNYGYTF
CDR3nt: TGCGCCAGCAGCATAAGGGACACCTCTAACTATGGCTACACCTTC
v_gene: TRBV5-1
j_gene: TRBJ1-2
abundance: few
d_gene: .

CDR3aa: CASSLPGTLTDAQYF
CDR3nt: TGTGCCAGCAGTTTACCCGGGACTCTAACAGATGCGCAGTATTTT
v_gene: TRBV28
j_gene: TRBJ2-3
abundance: .
d_gene: .

CDR3aa: CASSLDRGWTEAFF
CDR3nt: TGTGCCAGTAGTCTAGACAGGGGGTGGACTGAAGCTTTCTTT
v_gene: TRBV19
j_gene: TRBJ1-1
abundance: .
d_gene: TRBD1

CDR3aa: CASSFGDREQFF
CDR3nt: TGTGCCAGCAGCTTCGGGGATCGCGAGCAGTTCTTC
v_gene: TRBV5-6
j_gene: TRBJ2-1
abundance: .
d_gene: .

CDR3aa: CASKWTEPTGELFF
CDR3nt: TGCGCCAGCAAGTGGACAGAGCCCACCGGGGAGCTGTTTTTT
v_gene: TRBV5-1
j_gene: TRBJ2-2
abundance: .
d_gene: .

CDR3aa: CASSLGPVGAGVLYQETQYF
CDR3nt: TGCGCCAGCAGCTTGGGCCCCGTCGGGGCGGGGGTCTTGTACCAAGAGACCCAGTACTTC
v_gene: TRBV5-1
j_gene: TRBJ2-5
abundance: .
d_gene: TRBD2

CDR3aa: CASSPYRGSGTDTQYF
CDR3nt: TGTGCCAGCTCACCATATCGCGGAAGTGGGACAGATACGCAGTATTTT
v_gene: TRBV18
j_gene: TRBJ2-3
abundance: .
d_gene: .

CDR3aa: CASSLEQGGSNQPQHF
CDR3nt: TGTGCCAGCAGCTTAGAGCAGGGGGGTAGCAATCAGCCCCAGCATTTT
v_gene: TRBV11-2
j_gene: TRBJ1-5
abundance: many
d_gene: TRBD1

CDR3aa: CASSLRQYSGNTIYF
CDR3nt: TGTGCCAGCAGCCTAAGACAGTACTCTGGAAACACCATATATTTT
v_gene: TRBV3-1/TRBV3-2
j_gene: TRBJ1-3
abundance: .
d_gene: .

CDR3aa: CAISDRGSNTIYF
CDR3nt: TGTGCCATCAGTGACAGGGGGAGTAACACCATATATTTT
v_gene: TRBV10-3
j_gene: TRBJ1-3
abundance: once
d_gene: TRBD1

CDR3aa: CASSPSGGAYEQYF
CDR3nt: TGTGCCAGCAGCCCAAGCGGGGGGGCCTACGAGCAGTACTTC
v_gene: TRBV7-2
j_gene: TRBJ2-7
abundance: once
d_gene: TRBD2

CDR3aa: CASRPTEGRHSPLHF
CDR3nt: TGTGCCAGCAGGCCCACCGAGGGAAGGCATTCACCCCTCCACTTT
v_gene: TRBV6-5
j_gene: TRBJ1-6
abundance: .
d_gene: .

CDR3aa: CASSSSTPPTGADTQYF
CDR3nt: TGTGCCAGCAGCTCTTCCACTCCCCCGACAGGGGCGGATACGCAGTATTTT
v_gene: TRBV5-4
j_gene: TRBJ2-3
abundance: .
d_gene: TRBD1

CDR3aa: CASSRTTVNTGELFF
CDR3nt: TGCGCCAGCAGCCGTACGACAGTGAACACCGGGGAGCTGTTTTTT
v_gene: TRBV5-1
j_gene: TRBJ2-2
abundance: .
d_gene: .

CDR3aa: CASSLAAVMLADTQYF
CDR3nt: TGTGCCAGCAGCTTAGCGGCGGTGATGTTAGCAGATACGCAGTATTTT
v_gene: TRBV7-9
j_gene: TRBJ2-3
abundance: .
d_gene: .

CDR3aa: CSVEGGENTRRADEQFF
CDR3nt: TGCAGCGTTGAAGGGGGGGAAAATACTAGAAGGGCGGATGAGCAGTTCTTC
v_gene: TRBV29-1
j_gene: TRBJ2-1
abundance: .
d_gene: .

CDR3aa: CASKTDSHPNQPQHF
CDR3nt: TGCGCCAGCAAGACTGACAGCCACCCCAATCAGCCCCAGCATTTT
v_gene: TRBV5-1
j_gene: TRBJ1-5
abundance: .
d_gene: .

CDR3aa: CASSLLGARGIDTQYF
CDR3nt: TGTGCCAGCAGTTTATTGGGGGCGAGAGGTATAGATACGCAGTATTTT
v_gene: TRBV28
j_gene: TRBJ2-3
abundance: .
d_gene: .

CDR3aa: CAISESRSGGDTIYF
CDR3nt: TGTGCCATCAGTGAGTCGAGGTCAGGGGGCGACACCATATATTTT
v_gene: TRBV10-3
j_gene: TRBJ1-3
abundance: .
d_gene: TRBD1

CDR3aa: CASCLDGGVQPQHF
CDR3nt: TGTGCCAGCTGCCTCGACGGAGGAGTTCAGCCCCAGCATTTT
v_gene: TRBV6-5
j_gene: TRBJ1-5
abundance: once
d_gene: .

CDR3aa: CASSFRSTSGGALTDTQYF
CDR3nt: TGTGCCAGCAGCTTCCGTTCGACTAGCGGGGGGGCCTTGACAGATACGCAGTATTTT
v_gene: TRBV7-9
j_gene: TRBJ2-3
abundance: .
d_gene: TRBD2

CDR3aa: CASSYRSGGHEQYF
CDR3nt: TGTGCCAGCAGTTACCGCTCCGGGGGTCACGAGCAGTACTTC
v_gene: TRBV9
j_gene: TRBJ2-7
abundance: .
d_gene: .

CDR3aa: CASSENRDRVNTQYF
CDR3nt: TGTGCCAGCAGTGAAAACCGGGACAGGGTAAATACGCAGTATTTT
v_gene: TRBV6-1
j_gene: TRBJ2-3
abundance: .
d_gene: TRBD1

CDR3aa: CASSVAGGDEKLFF
CDR3nt: TGTGCCAGCAGCGTAGCCGGGGGGGATGAAAAACTGTTTTTT
v_gene: TRBV9
j_gene: TRBJ1-4
abundance: .
d_gene: .

CDR3aa: CASSSVGAGGDNEQFF
CDR3nt: TGTGCCAGCAGTTCCGTTGGGGCGGGGGGGGACAATGAGCAGTTCTTC
v_gene: TRBV27
j_gene: TRBJ2-1
abundance: .
d_gene: TRBD2